The clone carrying this TCR beta chain has ten or more counts. Its antigen is unidentified. The data were obtained in a study of molecular identifiers for immune sequencing clone quantification. Regarding the study as a whole: Same-barcode identical TCR molecules could make highly expanded clones look smaller than they are.

Germline CDR1 and CDR2: DFQATT and SNEGSKA (reference sequence). This CDR3 comprises 14 residues. V was cut by 6 bases and J by 0 bases, with 14 bases left in between. MiXCR, applied by TCRdb to the PCR reads, yields one record per CDR3 protein. The sample gives approximately 680,000 distinct CDR3 sequences, over 25% of which show up once; 0.7% to 0.95% is in the top ten. The V gene is TRBV20-1, the J gene TRBJ1-1, with D uncertain. Sequenced sample: naive CD8+ T cells from blood, with Jurkat cell RNA spiked in. Noted subset: FACS-sorted CD8+CD4-CCR7+CD45RA+ naive T cells. This TCR came from a human donor in good health. Some libraries in this study had Jurkat cell RNA spiked in. The CDR3 sequence is CSALHGTLNTEAFF. CDR3 in DNA: TGCAGTGCACTCCACGGCACCCTGAACACTGAAGCTTTCTTT.